This passage covers 24 T cell receptor beta chains from one sample sequenced in a study of cytomegalovirus exposure and HLA in healthy donors. Both 60 Vbeta primers and 13 Jbeta primers went into the PCR. Data came from immunoSEQ multiplex PCR; TCRdb stores just in-frame clones and leaves some out. This sample has under 200,000 clones, with approximately 82% found just once. Sequenced: PBMCs. These receptors were collected from a man between 40 and 49 years old in good health and CMV-seropositive.

The CDR3 is CASSSAGTGVGEAFF. CDR3 DNA sequence: TGCGCCAGCAGCTCGGCGGGGACAGGGGTTGGTGAAGCTTTCTTT. The gene calls are TRBV5-1 and TRBJ1-1, with 10 bases identical to TRBD1. Looked up from germline, CDR1 is SGHRS and CDR2 is YFSETQ. The CDR3 is 15 residues long. V lost 3 bases, J lost 7 bases, and 9 bases stayed unmatched.

The chain joins TRBV5-1 to TRBJ1-4, with TRBD1 as a possible D gene (5 bases). Germline V gene sequence: CDR1 SGHRS, CDR2 YFSETQ. V shed 1 base and J shed 2 bases, with 6 bases lying between them. This CDR3 region has 14 residues. The CDR3 reads CASSLRGTNEKLFF. The CDR3 DNA reads as TGCGCCAGCAGCTTGAGGGGTACTAATGAAAAACTGTTTTTT.

This rearrangement joins TRBV7-6 to TRBJ2-5; D ambiguous. The CDR3 length is 14 residues. Trimming left V 4 bases short and J 11 bases short, with 20 bases between. The germline gives CDR1 SGHVS, CDR2 FNYEAQ. CDR3 coding DNA: TGTGCCAGCAGCTCAAGACCCCTAGAAAAGGAGCAGTACTTC. This sequence encodes CASSSRPLEKEQYF.

CDR3 loop: CSVGDRLVDEQFF. CDR3 sequence (DNA): TGCAGCGTCGGCGACCGACTGGTGGATGAGCAGTTCTTC. The chain joins TRBV29-1 to TRBJ2-1; D remains ambiguous. There are 13 residues in the CDR3. The germline gives CDR1 SQVTM, CDR2 ANQGSEA. Between the trimmed V and J ends, which lost 6 bases and 8 bases, there was a span of 17 bases.

This chain links TRBV11-2 with TRBJ2-7, with D possibly TRBD2 on 7 matching bases. Germline loops: CDR1 SGHAT, CDR2 FQNNGV. V lost 5 bases to trimming and J lost 0 bases, with 17 bases between them. CDR3 size: 16 residues. The CDR3: CASSPLGGASSYEQYF. CDR3 nucleotide sequence: TGTGCCAGCAGCCCCCTGGGGGGGGCCAGCTCCTACGAGCAGTACTTC.

This chain joins TRBV5-1 and TRBJ2-7; 8 bases fit TRBD2. The CDR3 is 16 amino acids. With V trimmed by 4 bases and J by 6 bases, 15 bases remained unmatched. Germline V lookup: CDR1 SGHRS, CDR2 YFSETQ. CDR3 sequence: CASSLRPGTSLVEQYF. The DNA for the CDR3 is TGCGCCAGCAGCCTACGCCCCGGGACTAGTCTAGTCGAGCAGTACTTC.

This sequence joins TRBV5-1 and TRBJ2-5; TRBD2 matches 11 bases. This CDR3 region has 16 residues. Germline-derived CDR1 and CDR2 are SGHRS and YFSETQ. Losses at the gene ends were 3 bases for V and 4 bases for J; bases not matched to a gene: 8. CDR3 in DNA: TGCGCCAGCAGCTCCCTCGGGCTAGCGGGGGGAGAGACCCAGTACTTC. It yields the protein CASSSLGLAGGETQYF. Together with reference TRBV5-1 and TRBJ2-5, the CDR3 gives the full variable domain: KAGVTQTPRYLIKTRGQQVTLSCSPISGHRSVSWYQQTPGQGLQFLFEYFSETQRNKGNFPGRFSGRQFSNSRSEMNVSTLELGDSALYLCASSSLGLAGGETQYFGPGTRLLVL.

Comment on this clone: The junction and the germline gene differ at one end; a read error may be behind it. Other DNA sequences within the sample encode an identical CDR3. The chain carries TRBV27 and TRBJ2-1, with TRBD1 matching over 7 bases. Per germline, CDR1 MNHEY and CDR2 SMNVEV (reference sequence). The CDR3 is 15 residues long. The CDR3 DNA is TGCGCCAGCAGCCGTTGGACAGGCGGAGACAATGAGCAGTTCTTC. Translated, it gives CASSRWTGGDNEQFF.

This clone was found once. V gene TRBV19 combines with J gene TRBJ2-7; the D gene is possibly TRBD1 (5 bases). Deletions cut 5 bases from V and 1 base from J, with 9 bases between. Germline V CDR1 and CDR2: LNHDA, SQIVND (reference sequence). There are 13 residues in the CDR3. The CDR3 coding sequence is TGTGCCAGTAGTGCAGGGTCGTCCTACGAGCAGTACTTC. This codes for CASSAGSSYEQYF. The variable domain in full, completed from reference TRBV19 and TRBJ2-7, reads DGGITQSPKYLFRKEGQNVTLSCEQNLNHDAMYWYRQDPGQGLRLIYYSQIVNDFQKGDIAEGYSVSREKKESFPLTVTSAQKNPTAFYLCASSAGSSYEQYFGPGTRLTVT.

The chain has TRBV9 and TRBJ1-6; D remains unclear. The germline gives CDR1 SGDLS, CDR2 YYNGEE. This CDR3 has 17 residues. The germline V and J ends were trimmed by 2 bases and 7 bases, with 19 bases remaining between them. CDR3 protein: CASSVALAGGPNSPLHF. The CDR3, as DNA: TGTGCCAGCAGCGTCGCTCTAGCAGGCGGGCCCAATTCACCCCTCCACTTT.

This chain joins TRBV7-9 and TRBJ1-2; D gene unclear. Deletions cut 5 bases from V and 7 bases from J, with 23 bases between. This CDR3 contains 16 residues. CDR1 and CDR2 (germline): SEHNR, FQNEAQ (reference sequence). The CDR3: CASSHLEGRTLGGYTF. The DNA for the CDR3 is TGTGCCAGCAGCCACTTAGAAGGGAGGACCCTAGGTGGCTACACCTTC. The full variable domain, rest sourced from reference TRBV7-9 and TRBJ1-2, is DTGVSQNPRHKITKRGQNVTFRCDPISEHNRLYWYRQTLGQGPEFLTYFQNEAQLEKSRLLSDRFSAERPKGSFSTLEIQRTEQGDSAMYLCASSHLEGRTLGGYTFGSGTRLTVV.

The chain's CDR3 is CASSVTSARTDTQYF. The CDR3 bases are TGTGCCAGCAGCGTAACTAGCGCCCGCACAGATACGCAGTATTTT. The rearrangement links TRBV9 to TRBJ2-3; 7 bases agree with TRBD2. V shed 1 base and J 1 base; nucleotides not matched to a gene: 3. The germline CDR1 and CDR2 sequences are SGDLS and YYNGEE. CDR3 length: 15 amino acids.

This clone was detected only once. The chain recombines TRBV7-2 with TRBJ2-3; 9 nucleotides line up with TRBD1. Germline loops: CDR1 SGHTA, CDR2 FQGNSA. With V trimmed by 8 bases and J by 2 bases, 8 bases remained unmatched. The CDR3 covers 15 residues. The CDR3 is CASGKQGATTDTQYF. The CDR3 DNA follows: TGTGCCAGCGGTAAACAGGGGGCAACCACAGATACGCAGTATTTT.

The gene calls are TRBV28 and TRBJ1-1; 8 bases fit TRBD1. The CDR3 length is 15 residues. Per germline, CDR1 MDHEN and CDR2 SYDVKM. With V trimmed by 3 bases and J by 6 bases, 9 bases remained unmatched. CDR3 sequence reads: CASSLLDRGNAEAFF. The DNA of the CDR3 is TGTGCCAGCAGTTTGTTAGACAGGGGTAACGCTGAAGCTTTCTTT.

The chain links TRBV5-1 to TRBJ2-5; D possibly corresponds to TRBD1 (6 bases). CDR1 and CDR2 from the germline V gene are SGHRS and YFSETQ. V dropped 4 bases and J dropped 5 bases, with 18 bases sitting between them. There are 15 residues in the CDR3. In DNA, the CDR3 is TGCGCCAGCAGCCCTAGACAGGATTTCGGCGAGACCCAGTACTTC. It yields the protein CASSPRQDFGETQYF. The variable domain in full, with the rest retrieved from reference TRBV5-1 and TRBJ2-5, is KAGVTQTPRYLIKTRGQQVTLSCSPISGHRSVSWYQQTPGQGLQFLFEYFSETQRNKGNFPGRFSGRQFSNSRSEMNVSTLELGDSALYLCASSPRQDFGETQYFGPGTRLLVL.

This CDR3 reads CASSASTSNYGYTF. DNA for the CDR3: TGTGCCAGCAGCGCATCGACAAGCAACTATGGCTACACCTTC. The rearrangement uses TRBV9 and TRBJ1-2; no definite D call. V lost 3 bases, J lost 2 bases, and 11 bases lay in between. The CDR3 runs to 14 residues. Germline-derived CDR1 and CDR2 are SGDLS and YYNGEE.

The rearrangement joins TRBV5-1 to TRBJ2-7; the D is unclear. The germline V and J ends were trimmed by 3 bases and 6 bases, with 13 bases remaining between them. The CDR3 loop spans 13 amino acids. CDR1 and CDR2 (germline): SGHRS, YFSETQ. The CDR3 coding sequence is TGCGCCAGCAGCTCTGACGGCCAGGCCGAGCAGTACTTC. Residues: CASSSDGQAEQYF.

There are a few counts of this clone. The chain combines TRBV7-9 with TRBJ2-7; tentatively, D is TRBD1 (5 bases). The CDR3 totals 12 residues. Germline lookup yields CDR1 SEHNR and CDR2 FQNEAQ (reference sequence). With 4 bases removed from V and 3 bases from J, the gap between germline ends came to 7 bases. Written as DNA, the CDR3 is TGTGCCAGCAGCTCTCAGGGCTACGAGCAGTACTTC. Its protein product is CASSSQGYEQYF.

This chain connects TRBV28 to TRBJ2-1, with TRBD1 matching over 11 bases. The CDR3 length is 14 residues. Germline CDR1 MDHEN, CDR2 SYDVKM. Unmatched junction bases numbered 7, after V lost 8 bases and J lost 7 bases. CDR3 DNA sequence: TGTGCCAGCGGGGGACAGGGGGGGGGTAATGAGCAGTTCTTC. It codes for CASGGQGGGNEQFF.

This chain joins TRBV27 and TRBJ2-7, with D maybe TRBD2 (7 bases). CDR1 is MNHEY and CDR2 is SMNVEV in the germline V gene (reference sequence). The CDR3 loop spans 16 amino acids. Trimming removed 7 bases from V and 6 bases from J, with 25 bases in between. The CDR3 coding sequence is TGTGCCAGCACCAACATGGCGGGGGCCAGGGCGGGCGAGCAGTACTTC. The encoded protein is CASTNMAGARAGEQYF.

The rearrangement links TRBV29-1 to TRBJ1-1; D perhaps matches TRBD1 (6 bases). CDR3 length: 13 amino acids. CDR1 SQVTM and CDR2 ANQGSEA come from the germline V gene. Trimming cost V 7 bases and J 4 bases, with 16 bases left between them. For the CDR3, the DNA is TGCAGCGGGTCGGGGGGGCCGGGCACTGAAGCTTTCTTT. Translating gives CSGSGGPGTEAFF.

The chain has TRBV5-1 and TRBJ2-7, with 12 positions matching TRBD2. Per the germline V gene, CDR1 is SGHRS and CDR2 is YFSETQ. The CDR3 consists of 17 residues. With V trimmed by 4 bases and J by 0 bases, 8 bases remained unmatched. This CDR3 reads CASSTGLAGPSSYEQYF. Here the CDR3 DNA reads TGCGCCAGCAGCACCGGACTAGCGGGACCTAGCTCCTACGAGCAGTACTTC.

This clone was counted at least ten times. The chain employs TRBV5-6 and TRBJ2-1, with 8 nucleotides matching TRBD1. V dropped 4 bases and J dropped 6; count of bases not matched to a gene: 9. This CDR3 is 15 amino acids long. Germline V lookup: CDR1 SGHDT, CDR2 YYEEEE. CDR3 nucleotides: TGTGCCAGCAGCCTTGGACAGGGTTACGGCAATGAGCAGTTCTTC. Translation gives CASSLGQGYGNEQFF.

V is TRBV7-9 and J is TRBJ2-1, with 7 bases aligning to TRBD2. This CDR3 contains 15 residues. With 2 bases clipped from V and 0 bases from J, the junction kept 1 base outside the gene matches. Germline loops: CDR1 SEHNR, CDR2 FQNEAQ (reference sequence). The CDR3 nucleotides read TGTGCCAGCAGCTTAAAGCGGGACTCCTACAATGAGCAGTTCTTC. Its translation: CASSLKRDSYNEQFF.